This TCR beta chain was retrieved from a study of blood T cell dynamics during melanoma immunotherapy. This CDR3 has 13 residues. V was clipped by 1 base and J by 6 bases, with 10 bases between them. CDR1 is PRHDT, CDR2 FYEKMQ, per germline (reference sequence). Time point denoted: week 3, after first cycle of checkpoint inhibitor. Worth noting for this clone: Its antigen is still unknown.

Study conclusions and caveats: Unlike progressors, later disease-control patients had W3 repertoires gaining clonality or diversity.

Here immunoSEQ multiplex PCR was the method, and the copy in TCRdb shows in-frame clones only, minus some. The sample holds about 10,000 clones; approximately 91% are singletons and the top ten take approximately 4%. The material was blood, obtained from a patient treated with checkpoint blockade. The chain couples TRBV13 to TRBJ2-7; possibly TRBD2 for D (6 bases). This receptor was obtained from a human donor with melanoma. In DNA form, the CDR3 reads TGTGCCAGCAGCTTAGTTTCGGGAGCCGAGCAGTACTTC. It specifies CASSLVSGAEQYF.